This T cell receptor (beta chain) originates from a study of identical twins. TCRdb redid the calling of the 5' RACE reads with MiXCR, one entry per CDR3 protein. The table records approximately 260,000 distinct CDR3 sequences, roughly an eighth of them present only once. In the case of this clonotype: Its antigen is undetermined.

Study results and caveats: Diverse VJ usage suggested most zero-insertion clonotypes were not invariant T cells. Reduced insertions were recorded for abundant cord blood beta clonotypes, with no such pattern in memory repertoires.

V dropped 1 base and J dropped 2 bases, with 15 bases sitting between them. This CDR3 has 16 amino acids. Germline CDR1 reads GTSNPN; CDR2 reads SVGIG (reference sequence). The sequence came from a woman between 18 and 29 years old in good health. The specimen was memory (CD45RO+) T cells sorted from blood. V is TRBV30 and J is TRBJ1-5, with D possibly matching TRBD1 (5 bases). The CDR3 DNA sequence: TGTGCCTGGAGTGGCGGGACCACTGGTGGCAATCAGCCCCAGCATTTT. It encodes CAWSGGTTGGNQPQHF.